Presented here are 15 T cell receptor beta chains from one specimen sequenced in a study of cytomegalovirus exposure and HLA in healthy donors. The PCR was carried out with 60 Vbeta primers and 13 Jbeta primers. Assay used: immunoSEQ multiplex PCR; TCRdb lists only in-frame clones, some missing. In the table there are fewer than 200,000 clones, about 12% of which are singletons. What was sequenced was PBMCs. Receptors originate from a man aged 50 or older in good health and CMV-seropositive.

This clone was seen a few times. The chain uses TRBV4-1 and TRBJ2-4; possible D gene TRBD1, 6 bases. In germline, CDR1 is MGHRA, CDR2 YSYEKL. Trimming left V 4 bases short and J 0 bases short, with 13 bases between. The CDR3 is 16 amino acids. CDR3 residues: CASSPIQGLAKNIQYF. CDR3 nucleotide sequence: TGCGCCAGCAGCCCGATCCAGGGGCTAGCCAAAAACATTCAGTACTTC.

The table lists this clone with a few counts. The CDR3 spells CAIKRQGDPNEQFF. The CDR3 nucleotides are TGTGCCATCAAAAGACAGGGGGACCCCAATGAGCAGTTCTTC. V gene TRBV10-3 combines with J gene TRBJ2-1; TRBD1 matches at 9 bases. Trimming cost V 7 bases and J 6 bases; bases outside gene matches: 7. The CDR3 is 14 amino acids. Germline-derived CDR1 and CDR2 are ENHRY and SYGVKD.

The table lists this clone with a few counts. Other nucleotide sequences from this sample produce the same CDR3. The DNA for the CDR3 is TGTGCCAGCAGCCTGGGACAGGGAGAGACCCAGTACTTC. Its protein is CASSLGQGETQYF. The genes are TRBV7-6 and TRBJ2-5; 9 nucleotides agree with TRBD1. Germline CDR1 SGHVS, CDR2 FNYEAQ. V was pared by 5 bases and J by 4 bases, with 2 bases of the junction left unmatched. The CDR3 covers 13 residues.

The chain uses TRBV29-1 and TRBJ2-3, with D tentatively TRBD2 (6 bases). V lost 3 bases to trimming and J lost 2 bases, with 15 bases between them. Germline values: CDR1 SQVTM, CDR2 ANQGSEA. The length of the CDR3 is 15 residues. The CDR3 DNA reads TGCAGCGTTGAGTTTGGCGGGGCGACCACAGATACGCAGTATTTT. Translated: CSVEFGGATTDTQYF.

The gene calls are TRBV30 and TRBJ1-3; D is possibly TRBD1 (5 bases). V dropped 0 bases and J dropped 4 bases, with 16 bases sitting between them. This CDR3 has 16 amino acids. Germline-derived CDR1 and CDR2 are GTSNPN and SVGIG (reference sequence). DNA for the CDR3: TGTGCCTGGAGTGTACGAGCGGCGGGGCGAGGAAACACCATATATTTT. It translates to CAWSVRAAGRGNTIYF.

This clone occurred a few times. CDR3 region: CASSFTLGGTEAFF. The CDR3 DNA reads TGTGCCAGCAGCTTCACCCTGGGAGGAACTGAAGCTTTCTTT. V is TRBV9 and J is TRBJ1-1; D gene ambiguous. From germline, CDR1 is SGDLS and CDR2 YYNGEE. V lost 4 bases and J lost 5, with 15 bases in between. CDR3 size: 14 residues.

CDR3 nucleotide sequence: TGTGCCAGCAGTTACGGCCAGGGGGGATACGAGCAGTACGTC. It translates to CASSYGQGGYEQYV. The chain links TRBV6-6 to TRBJ2-7; D is possibly TRBD1 (7 bases). Per germline, CDR1 MNHNY and CDR2 SVGAGI (reference sequence). V was clipped by 2 bases and J by 4 bases, with 12 bases between them. The CDR3 loop spans 14 amino acids.

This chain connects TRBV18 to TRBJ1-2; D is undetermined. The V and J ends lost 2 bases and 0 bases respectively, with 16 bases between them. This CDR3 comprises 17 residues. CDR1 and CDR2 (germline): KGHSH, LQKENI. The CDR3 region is CASSPLPTNQANYGYTF. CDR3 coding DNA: TGTGCCAGCTCACCATTACCGACAAACCAAGCTAACTATGGCTACACCTTC.

CDR3 region: CASSGTDRGPGNEQFF. CDR3 nucleotides: TGCGCCAGCAGTGGAACGGACAGGGGGCCAGGCAATGAGCAGTTCTTC. The V call is TRBV10-1, the J call TRBJ2-1; 11 bases align to TRBD1. J gave up 6 bases and V 4 bases, and 8 bases lay outside the gene matches. Per germline, CDR1 WNHNN and CDR2 SYGVQD (reference sequence). This CDR3 contains 16 residues.

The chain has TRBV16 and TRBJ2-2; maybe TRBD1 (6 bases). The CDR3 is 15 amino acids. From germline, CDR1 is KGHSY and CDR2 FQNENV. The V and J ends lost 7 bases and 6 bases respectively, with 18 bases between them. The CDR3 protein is CASIATTGSPGELFF. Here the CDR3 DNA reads TGTGCCAGCATCGCTACCACAGGGAGCCCCGGGGAGCTGTTTTTT. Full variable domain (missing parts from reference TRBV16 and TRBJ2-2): GEEVAQTPKHLVRGEGQKAKLYCAPIKGHSYVFWYQQVLKNEFKFLISFQNENVFDETGMPKERFSAKCLPNSPCSLEIQATKLEDSAVYFCASIATTGSPGELFFGEGSRLTVL.

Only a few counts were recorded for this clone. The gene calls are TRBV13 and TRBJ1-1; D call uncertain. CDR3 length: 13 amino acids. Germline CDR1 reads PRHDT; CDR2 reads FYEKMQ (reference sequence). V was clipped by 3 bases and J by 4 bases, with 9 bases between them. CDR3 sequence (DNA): TGTGCCAGCAGCTTGGTACAGTCCACTGAAGCTTTCTTT. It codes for CASSLVQSTEAFF.

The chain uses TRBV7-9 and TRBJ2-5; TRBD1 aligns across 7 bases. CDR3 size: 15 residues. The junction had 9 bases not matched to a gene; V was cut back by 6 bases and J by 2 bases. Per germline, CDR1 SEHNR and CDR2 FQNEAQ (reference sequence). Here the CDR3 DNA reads TGTGCCAGCAGTCGGCTGACAGGGTTTCAAGAGACCCAGTACTTC. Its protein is CASSRLTGFQETQYF.

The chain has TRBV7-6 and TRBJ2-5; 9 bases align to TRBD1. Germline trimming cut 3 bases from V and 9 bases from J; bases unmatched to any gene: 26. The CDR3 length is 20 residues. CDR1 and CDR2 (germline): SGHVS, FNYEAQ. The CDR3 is CASSLRDRERRGTLPPAQYF. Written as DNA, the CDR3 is TGTGCCAGCAGCTTGCGGGACAGGGAGCGGCGGGGGACCCTCCCCCCGGCCCAGTACTTC.

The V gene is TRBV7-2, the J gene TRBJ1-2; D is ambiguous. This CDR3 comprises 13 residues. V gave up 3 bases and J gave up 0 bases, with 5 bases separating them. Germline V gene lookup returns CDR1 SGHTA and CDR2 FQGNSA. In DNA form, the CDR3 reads TGTGCCAGCAGCTTCGGGGCTAACTATGGCTACACCTTC. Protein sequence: CASSFGANYGYTF.

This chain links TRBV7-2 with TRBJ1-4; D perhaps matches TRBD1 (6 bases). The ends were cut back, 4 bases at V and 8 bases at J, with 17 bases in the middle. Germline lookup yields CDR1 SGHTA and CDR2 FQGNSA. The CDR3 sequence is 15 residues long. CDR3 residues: CASSYTGRRSEKLFF. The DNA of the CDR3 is TGTGCCAGCAGCTACACAGGGCGTCGTAGCGAAAAACTGTTTTTT.